The rows below give T cell receptor beta chains drawn from one sample of a study of blood T cell repertoires in COVID-19. The method was immunoSEQ multiplex PCR; TCRdb's version includes in-frame clones alone and lacks a portion of them. The sample lists 250,000 to 350,000 clones, around 87% seen once, with under 5.5% in the top ten. Material: PBMCs or T cells enriched from blood (not recorded which). The receptors were sampled from a woman in her twenties or thirties who had recovered from COVID-19. Both conserved end residues are part of each CDR3. Fields, in order: D gene, clone size, V gene, J gene, CDR3 DNA, CDR3 protein. D genes are given only for firm matches. The size field is filled for only some rows; it gives once, few, many or a size class.

D: TRBD1
size: NA
V: TRBV7-2
J: TRBJ1-6
DNA: TGTGCCAGCAGCCCGGGGACAGGGGCCAAGAGCTCCTATAATTCACCCCTCCACTTT
CDR3: CASSPGTGAKSSYNSPLHF

D: NA
size: NA
V: TRBV5-1
J: TRBJ2-2
DNA: TGCGCCAGCAGCTTGGACGGCAGGGCGAACACCGGGGAGCTGTTTTTT
CDR3: CASSLDGRANTGELFF

D: TRBD1
size: NA
V: TRBV5-5
J: TRBJ2-5
DNA: TGTGCCAGCAGCCGCACAGGGGCGGTTGAAGAGACCCAGTACTTC
CDR3: CASSRTGAVEETQYF

D: NA
size: NA
V: TRBV2
J: TRBJ2-2
DNA: TGTGCCAGCAGTGAACGCGGCCGACTGGACACCGGGGAGCTGTTTTTT
CDR3: CASSERGRLDTGELFF

D: TRBD1
size: NA
V: TRBV12-3/TRBV12-4
J: TRBJ1-2
DNA: TGTGCCAGCAGGACAGGGGGCTATGGCTACACCTTC
CDR3: CASRTGGYGYTF

D: TRBD1
size: NA
V: TRBV6-5
J: TRBJ1-1
DNA: TGTGCCAGCTCTCGGACCGGACAGGGGAAAACTGAAGCTTTCTTT
CDR3: CASSRTGQGKTEAFF

D: NA
size: NA
V: TRBV2
J: TRBJ2-5
DNA: TGTGCCAGCGGGGCAGCCCGCGAAGAGACCCAGTACTTC
CDR3: CASGAAREETQYF

D: NA
size: NA
V: TRBV12-5
J: TRBJ1-5
DNA: TGTGCTAGTGGTTTTTACGGGGGCAATCAGCCCCAGCATTTT
CDR3: CASGFYGGNQPQHF

D: NA
size: NA
V: TRBV9
J: TRBJ2-1
DNA: TGTGCCAGCAGCCTCGGACGGGGTAGCAGGAATGAGCAGTTCTTC
CDR3: CASSLGRGSRNEQFF

D: TRBD1
size: NA
V: TRBV10-2
J: TRBJ1-4
DNA: TGCGCCAGCAGTGTCCTCCGACAGGGGGCTTCTGAAAAACTGTTTTTT
CDR3: CASSVLRQGASEKLFF

D: NA
size: NA
V: TRBV5-5
J: TRBJ1-2
DNA: TGTGCCAGCAGCGGGCAGCCTGGCTATGGCTACACCTTC
CDR3: CASSGQPGYGYTF

D: NA
size: NA
V: TRBV11-3
J: TRBJ2-3
DNA: TGTGCCAGCAGCGTTCAGGGGACAGATACGCAGTATTTT
CDR3: CASSVQGTDTQYF

D: NA
size: once
V: TRBV5-6
J: TRBJ1-2
DNA: TGTGCCAGCAGCTTGGTTGGAGGGGAGAGGGCGGTTAGTGGCTACACCTTC
CDR3: CASSLVGGERAVSGYTF

D: TRBD1
size: NA
V: TRBV6-5
J: TRBJ2-7
DNA: TGTGCCAGCAGTCCTTACAGGGGGCCCTACGAGCAGTACTTC
CDR3: CASSPYRGPYEQYF

D: NA
size: NA
V: TRBV4-2
J: TRBJ1-1
DNA: TGTGCCAGCAGCCAAGATCCGGTGAACACTGAAGCTTTCTTT
CDR3: CASSQDPVNTEAFF

D: TRBD1
size: NA
V: TRBV2
J: TRBJ1-1
DNA: TGTGCCAGCAGTGAATGGGGTGGACAGGGCTCCGAAGCTTTCTTT
CDR3: CASSEWGGQGSEAFF

D: NA
size: NA
V: TRBV6-5
J: TRBJ1-1
DNA: TGTGCCAGCAGATCGGACAGAAATAGCGCTGAAGCTTTCTTT
CDR3: CASRSDRNSAEAFF

D: NA
size: few
V: TRBV5-1
J: TRBJ2-1
DNA: TGCGCCAGCAGCTTGCTGGCGGCGTCCTACAATGAGCAGTTCTTC
CDR3: CASSLLAASYNEQFF

D: TRBD1
size: NA
V: TRBV24-1
J: TRBJ1-2
DNA: TGTGCCACCAGTGAAAAGGGACAGGGCCCCTATGGCTACACCTTC
CDR3: CATSEKGQGPYGYTF

D: TRBD1
size: NA
V: TRBV12-5
J: TRBJ1-6
DNA: TGTGCTAGTGGTTGGGGACAGGTCGCGAATTCACCCCTCCACTTT
CDR3: CASGWGQVANSPLHF

D: NA
size: NA
V: TRBV7-2
J: TRBJ2-1
DNA: TGTGCCAGCAGCCCGGTAGAGGTGTGGAATGAGCAGTTCTTC
CDR3: CASSPVEVWNEQFF

D: TRBD2
size: NA
V: TRBV7-2
J: TRBJ2-5
DNA: TGTGCCAGCAGCTTAGTCCAGCGGGGGGGCCTTGAGACCCAGTACTTC
CDR3: CASSLVQRGGLETQYF

D: NA
size: NA
V: TRBV30
J: TRBJ1-6
DNA: TGTGCCTGTAGGACGGGGGGGCATTCACCCCTCCACTTT
CDR3: CACRTGGHSPLHF

D: TRBD1
size: NA
V: TRBV9
J: TRBJ1-6
DNA: TGTGCCAGCAGCAGACAGGGACTGGGTTCACCCCTCCACTTT
CDR3: CASSRQGLGSPLHF

D: TRBD2
size: NA
V: TRBV27
J: TRBJ2-3
DNA: TGTGCCAGCACCCGTGTCCGGGGGGGAGCGAGCACAGATACGCAGTATTTT
CDR3: CASTRVRGGASTDTQYF

D: NA
size: NA
V: TRBV7-2
J: TRBJ2-6
DNA: TGTGCCAGCAGCTACAGATCCGGGGCCAACGTCCTGACTTTC
CDR3: CASSYRSGANVLTF

D: TRBD1
size: few
V: TRBV10-3
J: TRBJ1-1
DNA: TGTGCCATCAGCCCCGGGACAGGGGTCGGGGGGGCTGAAGCTTTCTTT
CDR3: CAISPGTGVGGAEAFF

D: NA
size: NA
V: TRBV7-3
J: TRBJ2-2
DNA: TGTGCCAGCAGCTTCCGAGTTGGGGAGCTGTTTTTT
CDR3: CASSFRVGELFF

D: NA
size: NA
V: TRBV6-5
J: TRBJ1-1
DNA: TGTGCCAGCTCTCTCGGTTATGAAGCTTTCTTT
CDR3: CASSLGYEAFF

D: NA
size: NA
V: TRBV6-5
J: TRBJ1-6
DNA: TGTGCCAGCAGTTACACGTCAGATTATAATTCACCCCTCCACTTT
CDR3: CASSYTSDYNSPLHF

D: NA
size: NA
V: TRBV7-9
J: TRBJ1-2
DNA: TGTGCCAGCAGCCTCGGACAGTATGGCTACACCTTC
CDR3: CASSLGQYGYTF

D: TRBD1
size: NA
V: TRBV5-8
J: TRBJ1-2
DNA: TGTGCCAGCAGCTGGGGGACAGGGGTCTATGGCTACACCTTC
CDR3: CASSWGTGVYGYTF

D: NA
size: NA
V: TRBV12-3/TRBV12-4
J: TRBJ1-2
DNA: TGTGCCAGCAGTTTGGGACTCATCTATGGCTACACCTTC
CDR3: CASSLGLIYGYTF

D: NA
size: NA
V: TRBV18
J: TRBJ2-2
DNA: TGTGCCAGCTCACCACCGTTGAGGTTGTCAGGGGACCTTTATCGGACCGGGGAGCTGTTTTTT
CDR3: CASSPPLRLSGDLYRTGELFF

D: TRBD2
size: NA
V: TRBV9
J: TRBJ2-2
DNA: TGTGCCAGCAGCTCCATCTGGGGGGGCGGGGAGCTGTTTTTT
CDR3: CASSSIWGGGELFF

D: TRBD2
size: NA
V: TRBV11-3
J: TRBJ2-2
DNA: TGTGCCAGCAGCTTAGTAGCTAGCGGATACACCGGGGAGCTGTTTTTT
CDR3: CASSLVASGYTGELFF

D: TRBD2
size: NA
V: TRBV9
J: TRBJ2-7
DNA: TGTGCCAGCAGCCCCCTGAGCGGGATCAGCTCCTACGAGCAGTACTTC
CDR3: CASSPLSGISSYEQYF

D: NA
size: NA
V: TRBV18
J: TRBJ2-7
DNA: TGTGCCAGCTCAAGAAGGAGCTCCTACGAGCAGTACTTC
CDR3: CASSRRSSYEQYF

D: NA
size: NA
V: TRBV2
J: TRBJ1-1
DNA: TGTGCCAGCAGATGGGAGGGGGAGGGAGGCACTGAAGCTTTCTTT
CDR3: CASRWEGEGGTEAFF

D: TRBD1
size: NA
V: TRBV9
J: TRBJ2-7
DNA: TGTGCCAGCGGTCCCTCCCGGGACAGCATTTCCTACGAGCAGTACTTC
CDR3: CASGPSRDSISYEQYF

D: NA
size: NA
V: TRBV18
J: TRBJ2-2
DNA: TGTGCCAGCTCACCAATCAGGGAGGAGCTGTTTTTT
CDR3: CASSPIREELFF

D: TRBD1
size: NA
V: TRBV25-1
J: TRBJ1-2
DNA: TGTGCCAGCAGTGGACAGGGAACCTATGGCTACACCTTC
CDR3: CASSGQGTYGYTF

D: TRBD1
size: few
V: TRBV6-5
J: TRBJ2-5
DNA: TGTGCCAGCAGGATATCACAGGGGGCAGAGACCCAGTACTTC
CDR3: CASRISQGAETQYF

D: NA
size: NA
V: TRBV5-8
J: TRBJ1-3
DNA: TGTGCCAGCAGCCATCAGGGGAACCCTGGAAACACCATATATTTT
CDR3: CASSHQGNPGNTIYF

D: NA
size: NA
V: TRBV25-1
J: TRBJ1-4
DNA: TGTGCCAGCAGTGAATATAATTGGGCAGGAGGAGAAAAACTGTTTTTT
CDR3: CASSEYNWAGGEKLFF

D: NA
size: NA
V: TRBV21-1
J: TRBJ1-6
DNA: TGTGCCAGCAGCAAAAGGGAGGGTGTGGATTCACCCCTCCACTTT
CDR3: CASSKREGVDSPLHF

D: TRBD1
size: NA
V: TRBV7-9
J: TRBJ1-5
DNA: TGTGCCAGCAGCCCAGGGGGCGGTTACAATCAGCCCCAGCATTTT
CDR3: CASSPGGGYNQPQHF

D: NA
size: NA
V: TRBV10-3
J: TRBJ2-1
DNA: TGTGCCATCAGTGTCCGGGACTCCTCCTACAATGAGCAGTTCTTC
CDR3: CAISVRDSSYNEQFF

D: TRBD2
size: NA
V: TRBV5-1
J: TRBJ2-7
DNA: TGTGCCAGCAGCGCCAATCTAGCGGGGTCCTACGAGCAGTACTTC
CDR3: CASSANLAGSYEQYF

D: NA
size: NA
V: TRBV12-3/TRBV12-4
J: TRBJ1-6
DNA: TGTGCCAGCAACAAAATATTGGGGAGGCCCCTCCACTTT
CDR3: CASNKILGRPLHF